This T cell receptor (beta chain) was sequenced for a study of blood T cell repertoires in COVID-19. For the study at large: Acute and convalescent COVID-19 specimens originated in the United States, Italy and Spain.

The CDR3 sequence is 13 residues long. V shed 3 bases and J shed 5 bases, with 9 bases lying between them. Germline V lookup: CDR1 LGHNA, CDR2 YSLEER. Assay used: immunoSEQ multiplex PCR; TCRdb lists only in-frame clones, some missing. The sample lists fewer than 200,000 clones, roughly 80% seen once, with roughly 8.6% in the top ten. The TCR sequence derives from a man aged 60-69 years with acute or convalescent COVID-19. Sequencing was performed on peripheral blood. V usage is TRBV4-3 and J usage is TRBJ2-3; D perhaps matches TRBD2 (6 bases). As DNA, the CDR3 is TGCGCCAGCAGCCACCCCGGGGGAGATACGCAGTATTTT. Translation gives CASSHPGGDTQYF.